These 29 T cell receptor beta chains share one sample of origin, sequenced in a study of blood T cells in healthy people across ages. Combining a sample-barcoded 5' primer with a J-beta primer mix, a second PCR ran for about 7 to 11 cycles. TCRdb independently ran MiXCR on the 5' RACE reads; one entry per CDR3 protein. Here the sample spans 1,500,000 or so distinct CDR3 sequences, 59% being singletons. The sample comprised blood. All receptors come from a man aged 18 to 29 in good health.

The V and J genes are TRBV27 and TRBJ2-7; 10 bases fit TRBD1. Germline V CDR1 and CDR2: MNHEY, SMNVEV (reference sequence). CDR3 length: 16 residues. Germline trimming cut 5 bases from V and 3 bases from J; bases unmatched to any gene: 10. This CDR3 is CASSPLRTGGIYEQYF. The DNA of the CDR3 is TGTGCCAGCAGTCCCTTAAGGACAGGGGGTATCTACGAGCAGTACTTC.

This clonotype appeared a single time. The V call is TRBV7-6, the J call TRBJ2-5; D is perhaps TRBD1 or TRBD2 (5 bases each). The last part of the DNA fits TRBJ2-7 better; the J call may be wrong. Germline CDR1 SGHVS, CDR2 FNYEAQ. The CDR3 contains 15 residues. CDR3 DNA sequence: TGTGCCAGCAGCCCCGGACACTTAGGGACCTTCGAGCAGTACTTC. The encoded protein is CASSPGHLGTFEQYF.

The chain combines TRBV20-1 with TRBJ2-5; D might be TRBD1 or TRBD2, each matching 5 bases. Trimming cost V 6 bases and J 5 bases, with 13 bases left between them. CDR1 and CDR2 (germline): DFQATT, SNEGSKA (reference sequence). CDR3 size: 12 residues. This chain's CDR3 is CSAIGGGETQYF. The CDR3 bases are TGCAGTGCCATTGGGGGTGGGGAGACCCAGTACTTC.

This chain uses TRBV5-1 with TRBJ1-2; the D gene is possibly TRBD1 (5 bases). Germline V gene sequence: CDR1 SGHRS, CDR2 YFSETQ. The CDR3 totals 13 residues. With 6 bases removed from V and 8 bases from J, the gap between germline ends came to 17 bases. DNA of the CDR3: TGCGCCAGCACCACCCCGGGGACGGGCGGCTACACCTTC. Encoded protein: CASTTPGTGGYTF.

The rearrangement uses TRBV10-3 and TRBJ2-1; D perhaps matches TRBD1 (6 bases). From germline, CDR1 is ENHRY and CDR2 SYGVKD. Trimming left V 7 bases short and J 7 bases short, with 8 bases between. The CDR3 is 11 amino acids. The DNA of the CDR3 is TGTGCCATCACGCAGGGGAATGAGCAGTTCTTC. Encoded protein: CAITQGNEQFF.

Only a few counts were recorded for this clonotype. At one end the junction does not follow the germline gene, possibly because of a read error. The V call is TRBV7-2, the J call TRBJ2-1; D unclear. This CDR3 is 15 amino acids long. The germline gives CDR1 SGHTA, CDR2 FQGNSA. CDR3 sequence: CASSLEGGRYNEQFF. The CDR3 DNA is TGCGCCAGCAGCTTGGAAGGCGGACGATACAATGAGCAGTTCTTC.

Only one count was recorded for this clonotype. J is TRBJ1-1 and V is TRBV29-1; a possible D gene is TRBD1 (6 bases). This CDR3 has 14 amino acids. The germline gives CDR1 SQVTM, CDR2 ANQGSEA. Trimming stripped 4 bases from V and 4 bases from J, with 16 bases between. Here the CDR3 reads CSVVVPRGVTEAFF. In DNA, the CDR3 is TGCAGCGTTGTGGTCCCCAGGGGAGTCACTGAAGCTTTCTTT.

This sequence joins TRBV6-2 or TRBV6-3 and TRBJ2-7; TRBD1 matches 10 bases. The CDR3 is made up of 15 amino acids. The germline V gene has CDR1 MNHEY and CDR2 SVGEGT. Germline trimming cut 5 bases from V and 5 bases from J; bases unmatched to any gene: 9. The CDR3 bases are TGTGCCAGCAGTGGAGAAAGGGACAGGGGCGACGAGCAGTACTTC. Its protein is CASSGERDRGDEQYF.

The genes are TRBV4-1 and TRBJ2-7, with D tentatively TRBD2 (5 bases). The CDR3 is 15 residues long. V lost 1 base and J 3 bases, leaving 13 bases between the germline ends. CDR1 and CDR2 (germline): MGHRA, YSYEKL. The CDR3 bases are TGCGCCAGCAGCCAAGGATGGGTCGGGGTCTACGAGCAGTACTTC. This encodes CASSQGWVGVYEQYF.

For the CDR3, the DNA is TGCGCCAGCAGTGCACAGGGGGCGAGGTCTAATTCACCCCTCCACTTT. The encoded protein is CASSAQGARSNSPLHF. The chain uses TRBV10-2 and TRBJ1-6, with 9 nucleotides matching TRBD1. CDR1 WSHSY and CDR2 SAAADI come from the germline V gene. V was clipped by 4 bases and J by 6 bases; unmatched bases: 7. The CDR3 consists of 16 residues.

The J gene is TRBJ1-5, the V gene TRBV3-1; no reliable D call. CDR3 length equals 16 residues. V dropped 0 bases and J dropped 5 bases, with 14 bases sitting between them. The germline V gene has CDR1 LGHDT and CDR2 YNNKEL (reference sequence). The CDR3 loop reads CASSQEGPWRDQPQHF. The CDR3 DNA reads as TGTGCCAGCAGCCAAGAAGGTCCATGGAGGGATCAGCCCCAGCATTTT.

J is TRBJ2-7 and V is TRBV6-5; 7 bases agree with TRBD1. Germline CDR1 MNHEY, CDR2 SVGAGI. V lost 6 bases, J lost 3 bases, and 11 bases stayed unmatched. This CDR3 contains 15 residues. The CDR3, as DNA: TGTGCCAGCAGGCCGCTCGACAGGGACCTCTACGAGCAGTACTTC. It encodes CASRPLDRDLYEQYF.

The rearrangement uses TRBV11-2 and TRBJ2-3; D might be TRBD2 (6 bases). Germline values: CDR1 SGHAT, CDR2 FQNNGV. This CDR3 has 14 residues. V lost 6 bases and J lost 4, with 14 bases in between. The chain's CDR3 is CASSLVWGADTQYF. As DNA, the CDR3 is TGTGCCAGCAGTCTAGTGTGGGGGGCAGATACGCAGTATTTT.

The chain employs TRBV12-5 and TRBJ2-2, with a possible D match to TRBD1 (6 bases). CDR1 LGHNT and CDR2 FRNRAP come from the germline V gene. V was pared by 1 base and J by 14 bases, with 11 bases between. This CDR3 comprises 12 residues. CDR3 in amino acids: CASGLAPGALFF. The CDR3 region has the DNA TGTGCTAGTGGTTTGGCCCCAGGGGCACTGTTTTTT.

The J gene is TRBJ2-5, the V gene TRBV7-9; no clear D gene. The germline V gene encodes CDR1 SEHNR and CDR2 FQNEAQ (reference sequence). This CDR3 has 12 residues. Trimming took 3 bases from V and 11 from J, leaving 13 bases between them. The CDR3 coding sequence is TGTGCCAGCAGCTTGGAGAACAATGAGCAGTACTTC. It specifies CASSLENNEQYF.

CDR3 bases: TGTGCCAGCAGCGCGGGGGGCGCCGGCGGAGCTTTCTTT. It specifies CASSAGGAGGAFF. V and J are TRBV7-8 and TRBJ1-1; D perhaps matches TRBD1 (6 bases). Trimming shortened V by 5 bases and J by 10 bases, and 17 bases separated the two germline ends. Germline CDR1 reads SGHVS; CDR2 reads FQNEAQ. The CDR3 runs 13 residues.

This sequence joins TRBV5-1 and TRBJ2-2; D perhaps matches TRBD2 (6 bases). Per germline, CDR1 SGHRS and CDR2 YFSETQ. CDR3 length: 14 amino acids. With 0 bases removed from V and 9 bases from J, the gap between germline ends came to 12 bases. CDR3: CASSLEAGSWELFF. CDR3 in DNA: TGCGCCAGCAGCTTGGAAGCGGGTTCCTGGGAGCTGTTTTTT. Full variable domain (outside the CDR3, taken from reference TRBV5-1 and TRBJ2-2): KAGVTQTPRYLIKTRGQQVTLSCSPISGHRSVSWYQQTPGQGLQFLFEYFSETQRNKGNFPGRFSGRQFSNSRSEMNVSTLELGDSALYLCASSLEAGSWELFFGEGSRLTVL.

The chain uses TRBV27 and TRBJ1-1; D might be TRBD1 (5 bases). This CDR3 has 14 amino acids. Germline V gives CDR1 MNHEY, CDR2 SMNVEV (reference sequence). Trimming took 2 bases from V and 5 from J, leaving 12 bases between them. CDR3 DNA: TGTGCCAGCAGTTTACCAGGGCCGGGGACTGAAGCTTTCTTT. It yields the protein CASSLPGPGTEAFF.

The rearrangement joins TRBV27 to TRBJ2-4; 7 bases are shared with TRBD2. The CDR3 covers 13 residues. The germline V gene has CDR1 MNHEY and CDR2 SMNVEV (reference sequence). After removal of 7 bases from V and 13 bases from J, the junction contained 13 bases not matched to a gene. The CDR3 here is CASMAAGRGEQYF. The CDR3 coding sequence is TGTGCCAGCATGGCCGCCGGCCGGGGGGAGCAGTACTTC.

The V gene is TRBV7-9, the J gene TRBJ2-1; D is uncertain. In germline, CDR1 is SEHNR, CDR2 FQNEAQ (reference sequence). This CDR3 region has 12 residues. V lost 5 bases to trimming and J lost 8 bases, with 10 bases between them. The CDR3 is CASSVRLDEQFF. The CDR3, as DNA: TGTGCCAGCAGCGTCCGACTGGATGAGCAGTTCTTC.

This clonotype was observed a handful of times. This chain links TRBV4-3 with TRBJ2-4; no clear D. The germline CDR1 and CDR2 sequences are LGHNA and YSLEER. CDR3 length: 18 amino acids. Trimming pared 0 bases from V and 0 bases from J, leaving 15 bases between. The CDR3 loop is CASSQEVVAGRAKNIQYF. The CDR3 DNA follows: TGCGCCAGCAGCCAAGAAGTAGTAGCTGGAAGAGCCAAAAACATTCAGTACTTC.

The chain couples TRBV7-2 to TRBJ2-4, with D possibly TRBD2 on 5 matching bases. CDR1 is SGHTA and CDR2 is FQGNSA in the germline V gene. Between the trimmed V and J ends, which lost 3 bases and 8 bases, there was a span of 14 bases. The CDR3 is 14 amino acids. The CDR3 spells CASSLVRARDIQYF. CDR3 coding DNA: TGTGCCAGCAGCTTGGTGCGGGCGCGAGACATTCAGTACTTC. Full variable domain (outside the CDR3, taken from reference TRBV7-2 and TRBJ2-4): GAGVSQSPSNKVTEKGKDVELRCDPISGHTALYWYRQSLGQGLEFLIYFQGNSAPDKSGLPSDRFSAERTGGSVSTLTIQRTQQEDSAVYLCASSLVRARDIQYFGAGTRLSVL.

The rearrangement uses TRBV5-1 and TRBJ2-1, with no clear D. This CDR3 spans 14 amino acids. Trimming cost V 0 bases and J 6 bases, with 10 bases left between them. Germline CDR1 and CDR2: SGHRS and YFSETQ. The CDR3 DNA reads as TGCGCCAGCAGCTTGGATACGCACTTCAATGAGCAGTTCTTC. This codes for CASSLDTHFNEQFF.

This clonotype was observed a few times. The chain joins TRBV11-2 to TRBJ1-2, with 7 nucleotides matching TRBD1. This CDR3 has 16 residues. V trimming: 0 bases; J trimming: 6 bases; junction bases outside the gene matches: 10. The V gene's germline CDR1 is SGHAT and CDR2 FQNNGV. CDR3 coding DNA: TGTGCCAGCAGCTTAGATACGACAGGGACCTTAGATGGCTACACCTTC. It specifies CASSLDTTGTLDGYTF.

The chain recombines TRBV10-3 with TRBJ1-2; unclear D gene. CDR3 length: 11 amino acids. Germline V gene data show CDR1 as ENHRY and CDR2 as SYGVKD. The ends were cut back, 4 bases at V and 5 bases at J, with 5 bases in the middle. The CDR3 DNA reads TGTGCCATCAGTGCGGAGTATGGCTACACCTTC. This codes for CAISAEYGYTF.

This chain uses TRBV20-1 with TRBJ1-6, with D possibly matching TRBD1 (5 bases). This CDR3 contains 14 residues. Trimming removed 3 bases from V and 5 bases from J, with 11 bases in between. Germline CDR1 reads DFQATT; CDR2 reads SNEGSKA (reference sequence). DNA for the CDR3: TGCAGTGCTAGCAGGGACGGCAATAATTCACCCCTCCACTTT. It codes for CSASRDGNNSPLHF.

This clonotype was recorded only once. This chain connects TRBV28 to TRBJ2-4, with 8 bases matching TRBD1. The DNA matches TRBJ2-7 better at its end, which makes the J call doubtful. This CDR3 region has 14 residues. CDR1 and CDR2 from the germline V gene are MDHEN and SYDVKM. CDR3 bases: TGTGCCAGCATTCTTGGGGGACAGGTCAACGAGCAGTACTTC. This sequence encodes CASILGGQVNEQYF.

The V call is TRBV5-1, the J call TRBJ2-3; 11 positions agree with TRBD2. The germline CDR1 and CDR2 sequences are SGHRS and YFSETQ. The CDR3 is made up of 16 amino acids. V lost 4 bases to trimming and J lost 7 bases; unmatched junction nucleotides: 11. This chain's CDR3 is CASSERLAGLMNTQYF. In DNA form, the CDR3 reads TGCGCCAGCAGCGAGAGACTAGCGGGGCTGATGAATACGCAGTATTTT.

This clonotype was seen just once. CDR3 nucleotides: TGCGCCAGCAGCTTGGTTGGGGGAGCATCCTACAATGAGCAGTACTTC. Translated: CASSLVGGASYNEQYF. V gene TRBV5-1 combines with J gene TRBJ2-1; perhaps D is TRBD1 or TRBD2 (5 bases each). The J call may be in error: the DNA end matches TRBJ2-7 better. This CDR3 has 16 residues. Germline V CDR1 and CDR2: SGHRS, YFSETQ.